This TCR beta chain stems from a study of shared clonotypes between healthy human individuals. Study results and limitations: With several donors compared, 4% to 5.5% of naive CD4 clonotypes were shared. Shared clonotypes across all four donors exceeded non-shared ones in generation probability.

As to this clone: Its antigen is unknown.

Cells designated naive CD8 were CD45RO-negative and were positively selected for CCR7, with terminally differentiated effector memory CD45RA+ cells excluded. This CDR3 is built from 14 residues. V was cut by 3 bases and J by 2 bases, with 8 bases left in between. Germline-derived CDR1 and CDR2 are SEHNR and FQNEAQ (reference sequence). Method: immunoSEQ multiplex PCR; TCRdb's copy keeps in-frame clones and lacks some. The sample contains about 2.2 million clones, around 95% of which appear only once. The V call is TRBV7-9, the J call TRBJ2-4, with D perhaps matching TRBD2 (5 bases). The clonotype comes from a man aged 18-30 years in good health. Some clones in this sample may be carry-over from other donors' samples. Sample: naive CD8+ T cells from PBMCs. Here the CDR3 DNA reads TGTGCCAGCAGCTTGGCGGGTACCAAAAACATTCAGTACTTC. Its translation: CASSLAGTKNIQYF.